The 25 T cell receptor beta chains presented below share a single source sample, sequenced in a study of blood T cells in healthy people across ages. Primers used in a second PCR of about 7 to 12 cycles were a sample-barcoded 5' primer and a J-beta primer mix. MiXCR, run by TCRdb on the 5' RACE reads, gives a single entry per CDR3 protein. Of about 780,000 distinct CDR3 sequences listed, more than 35% are singletons. Sequenced: blood. The receptors derive from a man older than 75 in good health.

The rearrangement links TRBV2 to TRBJ2-1, with 8 bases aligning to TRBD2. The germline gives CDR1 SNHLY, CDR2 FYNNEI. The J segment lost 3 bases and the V segment lost 7 bases, leaving 5 bases of the junction unmatched. This CDR3 comprises 14 residues. The CDR3 sequence is CASTGGRVYNEQFF. The CDR3 DNA reads as TGTGCCAGCACGGGGGGGCGGGTCTACAATGAGCAGTTCTTC.

The V gene is TRBV20-1, the J gene TRBJ2-1; D is possibly TRBD1 (5 bases). The CDR3 runs to 14 residues. The ends were cut back, 4 bases at V and 2 bases at J, with 12 bases in the middle. The germline gives CDR1 DFQATT, CDR2 SNEGSKA (reference sequence). The CDR3 bases are TGCAGTGCTACTACAGGTATTACCTACAATGAGCAGTTCTTC. Encoded protein: CSATTGITYNEQFF.

The CDR3 loop reads CASSQEWGQETQYF. DNA of the CDR3: TGTGCCAGCAGCCAAGAGTGGGGCCAAGAGACCCAGTACTTC. The chain uses TRBV4-2 and TRBJ2-5, with D unresolved. CDR1 and CDR2 from the germline V gene are LGHNA and YNFKEQ. Trimming took 0 bases from V and 1 from J, leaving 6 bases between them. This CDR3 has 14 residues.

The chain is built from TRBV19 and TRBJ1-2; D ambiguous. The CDR3 loop spans 16 amino acids. Germline CDR1 reads LNHDA; CDR2 reads SQIVND (reference sequence). V was trimmed by 3 bases and J by 0 bases, leaving 14 bases between them. DNA of the CDR3: TGTGCCAGTAGTATTAACGGCGGGGAGTCTAACTATGGCTACACCTTC. This gives the protein CASSINGGESNYGYTF.

The V and J genes are TRBV21-1 and TRBJ2-7; TRBD2, the table's D call, lacks a check against the DNA. TRBV21-1 is deemed a pseudogene. This CDR3 has 16 amino acids. This CDR3 reads CASSKVQRLNSYEQYF. CDR3 coding DNA: TGTGCCAGCAGCAAAGTTCAGCGGCTTAACTCCTACGAGCAGTACTTC.

This rearrangement joins TRBV7-9 to TRBJ2-4; D uncertain. The DNA end is a closer match to TRBJ2-5, so the J assignment may be wrong. There are 14 residues in the CDR3. Per the germline V gene, CDR1 is SEHNR and CDR2 is FQNEAQ (reference sequence). The CDR3 DNA follows: TGTGCCAGCAGCCCCCGAGCAGCCCAAGAGACCCAGTACTTC. Translation: CASSPRAAQETQYF.

The rearrangement links TRBV7-3 to TRBJ2-1, with a tentative D call TRBD1 (5 bases). With 2 bases removed from V and 2 bases from J, the gap between germline ends came to 10 bases. Per the germline V gene, CDR1 is SGHTA and CDR2 is FQGTGA. CDR3 length equals 15 residues. CDR3 residues: CASSLRAGTYNEQFF. The CDR3, as DNA: TGTGCCAGCAGCTTACGGGCAGGGACCTACAATGAGCAGTTCTTC.

The V and J genes are TRBV4-2 and TRBJ2-7; 7 bases agree with TRBD1. CDR1 is LGHNA, CDR2 YNFKEQ, per germline. V dropped 0 bases and J dropped 2; count of bases not matched to a gene: 7. This CDR3 is 16 amino acids long. The CDR3 coding sequence is TGTGCCAGCAGCCAAGATCGACAGGGTGAGACCTACGAGCAGTACTTC. As protein: CASSQDRQGETYEQYF.

The chain employs TRBV28 and TRBJ1-1; the D is unclear. The CDR3 runs 14 residues. Germline V gives CDR1 MDHEN, CDR2 SYDVKM. Trimming removed 8 bases from V and 0 bases from J, with 13 bases in between. CDR3 protein: CASCLGAMNTEAFF. The CDR3 region has the DNA TGTGCCAGCTGCCTGGGAGCCATGAACACTGAAGCTTTCTTT.

The V gene is TRBV7-8, the J gene TRBJ2-3, with 11 bases aligning to TRBD2. Trimming cost V 3 bases and J 2 bases; bases outside gene matches: 7. Germline CDR1 reads SGHVS; CDR2 reads FQNEAQ. The CDR3 spans 17 residues. In DNA form, the CDR3 reads TGTGCCAGCAGCTTGATGGGGACTAGCGGATTCACAGATACGCAGTATTTT. Translating gives CASSLMGTSGFTDTQYF.

This chain joins TRBV15 and TRBJ2-7; the D is unclear. V was shortened by 1 base and J by 7 bases, with 11 bases between the two germline ends. The CDR3 runs 13 residues. CDR1 and CDR2 (germline): LNHNV, YYDKDF (reference sequence). The CDR3 loop is CATSRAVGIEQYF. As DNA, the CDR3 is TGTGCCACCAGCAGAGCAGTGGGCATTGAGCAGTACTTC.

In its sample, this clonotype was seen a few times. The chain recombines TRBV29-1 with TRBJ2-3; TRBD2 is a possible D gene (6 bases). The length of the CDR3 is 14 residues. The ends were cut back, 8 bases at V and 6 bases at J, with 21 bases in the middle. In germline, CDR1 is SQVTM, CDR2 ANQGSEA. In DNA, the CDR3 is TGCAGCTTGGCAGGTGGAGGGGTTACCGATACGCAGTATTTT. This encodes CSLAGGGVTDTQYF.

The chain has TRBV20-1 and TRBJ2-5; a weak D match, TRBD1 (5 bases). V was cut by 0 bases and J by 5 bases, with 13 bases left in between. Germline V gene data show CDR1 as DFQATT and CDR2 as SNEGSKA (reference sequence). This CDR3 has 14 residues. CDR3 sequence reads: CSARDARGAETQYF. CDR3 DNA: TGCAGTGCTAGAGATGCAAGGGGCGCGGAGACCCAGTACTTC.

This clonotype was observed a handful of times. The rearrangement links TRBV5-1 to TRBJ2-4; TRBD2 matches 8 bases. Near its end, the DNA agrees better with TRBJ2-7, so the J call may be wrong. Germline V lookup: CDR1 SGHRS, CDR2 YFSETQ. This CDR3 is 15 amino acids long. The CDR3 spells CASSPQAGAIYEQYF. The CDR3 coding sequence is TGCGCCAGCAGCCCGCAAGCGGGAGCGATATACGAGCAGTACTTC.

About this clonotype: Given a much more abundant clone one base away, this may be a read error. V usage is TRBV25-1 and J usage is TRBJ2-5; D is perhaps TRBD1 (6 bases). The end of the DNA is better explained by TRBJ2-1, so the J call may be wrong. Germline V gene data show CDR1 as MGHDK and CDR2 as SYGVNS. The CDR3 sequence is 15 residues long. This CDR3 reads CASSAGQWYQETQFF. The CDR3 DNA sequence: TGTGCCAGCAGTGCAGGACAGTGGTACCAAGAGACCCAGTTCTTC.

The rearrangement joins TRBV4-1 to TRBJ2-7; D might be TRBD1 (6 bases). V lost 3 bases, J lost 5 bases, and 14 bases lay in between. The CDR3 spans 14 residues. CDR1 is MGHRA and CDR2 is YSYEKL in the germline V gene. The CDR3 sequence is CASSHNTGPHEQYF. CDR3 coding DNA: TGCGCCAGCAGCCACAACACAGGGCCCCACGAGCAGTACTTC.

The chain couples TRBV10-2 to TRBJ2-4; 8 nucleotides line up with TRBD2. V shed 2 bases, J shed 13 bases, and the junction held 10 bases outside the gene matches. Per germline, CDR1 WSHSY and CDR2 SAAADI. The CDR3 loop spans 14 amino acids. Here the CDR3 reads CASSEKAGATEQYF. The CDR3 DNA reads as TGCGCCAGCAGTGAGAAAGCGGGAGCTACGGAGCAGTACTTC.

This clonotype was recorded once. This may arise from a read error, as a much more abundant clone is one base away. V is TRBV20-1 and J is TRBJ2-1; D might be TRBD1 (6 bases). Germline V gene lookup returns CDR1 DFQATT and CDR2 SNEGSKA (reference sequence). The germline V and J ends were trimmed by 4 bases and 9 bases, with 16 bases remaining between them. The CDR3 is made up of 13 amino acids. In nucleotides, the CDR3 is TGCAGTGCTAAAAAAACAGGGTTAGGTGAGCAGTTCTTC. Its protein product is CSAKKTGLGEQFF.

In this sample, this clonotype turned up a few times. V gene TRBV12-3 or TRBV12-4 combines with J gene TRBJ1-5, with 8 bases that match TRBD1. V trimming: 5 bases; J trimming: 4 bases; junction bases outside the gene matches: 7. This CDR3 comprises 15 residues. The CDR3 is CASSGGQGRNQPQHF. The CDR3 DNA reads as TGTGCCAGCAGTGGTGGACAGGGCCGGAATCAGCCCCAGCATTTT.

This clonotype was found once. This sequence may be a read error, since a much larger clone differs from it by one base. The CDR3 sequence is CASTRLAGEAYNEQYF. Here the CDR3 DNA reads TGTGCCAGCACTAGACTAGCGGGAGAGGCGTACAATGAGCAGTACTTC. J is TRBJ2-4 and V is TRBV6-2 or TRBV6-3; TRBD2 agrees at 12 bases. Germline CDR1 and CDR2: MNHEY and SVGEGT. The junction had 17 bases not matched to a gene; V was cut back by 7 bases and J by 13 bases. The CDR3 is 16 residues long.

The rearrangement joins TRBV20-1 to TRBJ1-1; the D gene is possibly TRBD1 (6 bases). Trimming removed 3 bases at V and 3 bases at J, with 14 bases between. The germline gives CDR1 DFQATT, CDR2 SNEGSKA (reference sequence). This CDR3 region has 14 residues. The chain's CDR3 is CSARDSGADTEAFF. CDR3 DNA sequence: TGCAGTGCTAGGGATTCAGGGGCAGACACTGAAGCTTTCTTT.

This clonotype turned up a few times. The rearrangement uses TRBV2 and TRBJ2-7; tentative D call: TRBD1 (6 bases). Trimming took 7 bases from V and 0 from J, leaving 10 bases between them. Germline V gives CDR1 SNHLY, CDR2 FYNNEI. The CDR3 runs to 13 residues. The DNA of the CDR3 is TGTGCCAGCACAGGGGTTCCCTCCTACGAGCAGTACTTC. Translation gives CASTGVPSYEQYF.

This clonotype was seen more than once but under ten times. V is TRBV27 and J is TRBJ2-4; D might be TRBD2 (7 bases). V lost 3 bases, J lost 6 bases, and 15 bases lay in between. CDR3 length: 15 residues. The germline CDR1 and CDR2 sequences are MNHEY and SMNVEV (reference sequence). In DNA form, the CDR3 reads TGTGCCAGCAGTTTGACGGGGGGCCCGGGAAACATTCAGTACTTC. It codes for CASSLTGGPGNIQYF.

This clonotype was seen only once. CDR3 protein: CASSYRAGTSADTQYF. The CDR3, as DNA: TGTGCCAGCAGTTACAGAGCCGGGACTAGCGCAGATACGCAGTATTTT. This sequence joins TRBV6-6 and TRBJ2-3; 10 nucleotides match TRBD2. J lost 4 bases, V lost 2 bases, and 6 bases had no gene match. The CDR3 sequence is 16 residues long. Germline CDR1 and CDR2: MNHNY and SVGAGI (reference sequence).

J is TRBJ1-5 and V is TRBV20-1; TRBD1 matches at 9 bases. J gave up 0 bases and V 6 bases, and 6 bases lay outside the gene matches. This CDR3 comprises 15 residues. Germline V gives CDR1 DFQATT, CDR2 SNEGSKA (reference sequence). CDR3 DNA: TGCAGTGCCCAACAGGGGGCGGATAGCAATCAGCCCCAGCATTTT. Protein sequence: CSAQQGADSNQPQHF.